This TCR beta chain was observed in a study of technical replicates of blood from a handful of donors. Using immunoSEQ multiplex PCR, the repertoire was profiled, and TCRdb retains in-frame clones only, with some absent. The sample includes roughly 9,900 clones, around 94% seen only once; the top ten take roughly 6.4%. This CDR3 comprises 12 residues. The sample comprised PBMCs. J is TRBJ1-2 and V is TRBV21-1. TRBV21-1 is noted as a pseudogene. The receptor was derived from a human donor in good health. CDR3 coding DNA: TGTGCCAGCAGCTCGGAGGGCTATGGCTACACCTTC. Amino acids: CASSSEGYGYTF.